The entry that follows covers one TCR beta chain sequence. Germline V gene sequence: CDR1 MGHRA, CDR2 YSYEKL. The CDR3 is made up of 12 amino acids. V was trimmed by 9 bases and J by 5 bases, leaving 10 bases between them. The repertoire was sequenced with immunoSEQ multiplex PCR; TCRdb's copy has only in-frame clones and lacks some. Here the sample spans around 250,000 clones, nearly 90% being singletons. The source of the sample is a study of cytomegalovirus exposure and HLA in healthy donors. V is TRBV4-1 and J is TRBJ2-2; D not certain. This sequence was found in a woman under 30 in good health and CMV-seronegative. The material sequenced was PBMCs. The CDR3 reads CASCVHTGELFF. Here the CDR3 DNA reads TGCGCCAGTTGTGTTCATACCGGGGAGCTGTTTTTT.